Following are 10 T cell receptor beta chains from one sample sequenced in a study of blood T cell repertoires in COVID-19. Clones were sequenced by immunoSEQ multiplex PCR, and TCRdb holds only the in-frame ones, with some missing. The sample contains around 150,000 clones, around 85% of which appear only once. The sequencing sample was made of peripheral blood. These receptors all come from a man aged 65 to 85 with acute or convalescent COVID-19.

The gene calls are TRBV6-2 or TRBV6-3 and TRBJ2-1, with 11 nucleotides matching TRBD2. The CDR3 runs to 19 residues. J gave up 0 bases and V 6 bases, and 13 bases lay outside the gene matches. Germline V gene sequence: CDR1 MNHEY, CDR2 SVGEGT. The CDR3 loop is CASSLLLDSGRASYNEQFF. The CDR3 DNA follows: TGTGCCAGCAGCCTCCTATTAGATAGCGGGAGGGCCTCCTACAATGAGCAGTTCTTC.

The genes are TRBV7-9 and TRBJ2-1; 10 bases match TRBD2. CDR3 size: 16 residues. With V trimmed by 0 bases and J by 9 bases, 8 bases remained unmatched. Germline V gene sequence: CDR1 SEHNR, CDR2 FQNEAQ (reference sequence). The CDR3 is CASSLARGAGGSEQFF. CDR3 in DNA: TGTGCCAGCAGCTTAGCGCGAGGAGCGGGAGGGTCTGAGCAGTTCTTC.

V is TRBV5-6 and J is TRBJ1-5; TRBD1 aligns across 8 bases. The V segment lost 2 bases and the J segment 0 bases; nucleotides outside the gene matches: 1. The CDR3 is made up of 15 amino acids. Per germline, CDR1 SGHDT and CDR2 YYEEEE. CDR3 nucleotide sequence: TGTGCCAGCAGCTTTACAGGGGGTAGCAATCAGCCCCAGCATTTT. This sequence encodes CASSFTGGSNQPQHF.

V is TRBV6-5 and J is TRBJ2-7, with D perhaps matching TRBD1 (6 bases). This CDR3 region has 15 residues. The germline CDR1 and CDR2 sequences are MNHEY and SVGAGI. Trimming shortened V by 2 bases and J by 2 bases, and 13 bases separated the two germline ends. The CDR3 region is CASSYRAGDPYEQYF. The CDR3 coding sequence is TGTGCCAGCAGTTACCGGGCAGGGGACCCCTACGAGCAGTACTTC.

There are a few counts of this clone. The chain couples TRBV19 to TRBJ2-2; D may be TRBD1 (6 bases). Germline assignment: CDR1 LNHDA and CDR2 SQIVND (reference sequence). The CDR3 length is 13 residues. Between the trimmed V and J ends, which lost 5 bases and 4 bases, there was a span of 8 bases. The CDR3 sequence is CASSYRVTGELFF. CDR3 sequence (DNA): TGTGCCAGTAGTTACAGGGTCACCGGGGAGCTGTTTTTT. Supplemented by reference TRBV19 and TRBJ2-2, the full variable domain reads DGGITQSPKYLFRKEGQNVTLSCEQNLNHDAMYWYRQDPGQGLRLIYYSQIVNDFQKGDIAEGYSVSREKKESFPLTVTSAQKNPTAFYLCASSYRVTGELFFGEGSRLTVL.

The gene calls are TRBV15 and TRBJ2-2; tentatively, D is TRBD1 (6 bases). V lost 5 bases and J lost 2, with 15 bases in between. The length of the CDR3 is 16 residues. Germline V gives CDR1 LNHNV, CDR2 YYDKDF (reference sequence). The CDR3 region is CATSFIGQPNTGELFF. Written as DNA, the CDR3 is TGTGCCACCAGCTTTATCGGACAGCCTAACACCGGGGAGCTGTTTTTT.

This clone was seen once. The chain uses TRBV6-5 and TRBJ1-2; perhaps TRBD1 as D (5 bases). V lost 4 bases and J lost 5, with 17 bases in between. The CDR3 spans 15 residues. The germline V gene encodes CDR1 MNHEY and CDR2 SVGAGI. The CDR3 loop is CASSLSRGGRYGYTF. In DNA form, the CDR3 reads TGTGCCAGCAGTTTATCTCGGGGGGGTCGTTATGGCTACACCTTC.

CDR3 sequence (DNA): TGTGCCAGCAGTTACCGAGGGACAGGAGAATACGAGCAGTACTTC. It codes for CASSYRGTGEYEQYF. The chain employs TRBV6-6 and TRBJ2-7; the match to TRBD1 covers 8 bases. In germline, CDR1 is MNHNY, CDR2 SVGAGI (reference sequence). There are 15 residues in the CDR3. Trimming cost V 2 bases and J 4 bases; bases outside gene matches: 7.

J is TRBJ2-6 and V is TRBV28, with a weak D call TRBD1 (5 bases). This CDR3 has 14 residues. Germline CDR1 and CDR2: MDHEN and SYDVKM. Trimming took 6 bases from V and 2 from J, leaving 8 bases between them. This CDR3 is CASRGEAGANVLTF. The CDR3 DNA follows: TGTGCCAGCAGAGGGGAAGCTGGGGCCAACGTCCTGACTTTC.

The chain is built from TRBV7-3 and TRBJ2-6, with TRBD2 as a possible D gene (6 bases). Trimming removed 4 bases at V and 2 bases at J, with 9 bases between. The CDR3 sequence is 15 residues long. The germline gives CDR1 SGHTA, CDR2 FQGTGA. The CDR3 region is CASSSGGTGANVLTF. DNA of the CDR3: TGTGCCAGCAGCTCCGGGGGAACTGGGGCCAACGTCCTGACTTTC.